One and the same sample provided the 9 T cell receptor beta chains below, sequenced in a study of T cell responses to AZD1222 COVID-19 vaccine. Measured with immunoSEQ multiplex PCR; TCRdb has only the in-frame clones, and not every one. The sample includes under 300,000 clones, approximately 95% of them seen just once. This specimen consisted of peripheral blood, obtained on day 0 of AZD1222 vaccination. The receptor set was obtained from an adult in good health.

This chain joins TRBV28 and TRBJ1-6; D perhaps matches TRBD1 (6 bases). V was cut by 2 bases and J by 9 bases, with 11 bases left in between. CDR1 and CDR2 from the germline V gene are MDHEN and SYDVKM. CDR3 length equals 14 residues. The DNA for the CDR3 is TGTGCCAGCAGTTTAACCCAGGGGCGTTCACCCCTCCACTTT. Translated, it gives CASSLTQGRSPLHF.

The chain links TRBV3-1 (or the pseudogene TRBV3-2) to TRBJ1-1, with D perhaps matching TRBD1 (6 bases). Looked up from germline, CDR1 is LGHDT and CDR2 is YNNKEL (reference sequence). The CDR3 runs to 14 residues. V lost 3 bases and J 4 bases, leaving 12 bases between the germline ends. CDR3 in DNA: TGTGCCAGCAGCCAGGGAGGGGGGATCACTGAAGCTTTCTTT. Residues: CASSQGGGITEAFF.

This chain uses TRBV7-9 with TRBJ1-2; TRBD1 matches at 10 bases. From germline, CDR1 is SEHNR and CDR2 FQNEAQ (reference sequence). Unmatched junction bases numbered 2, after V lost 1 base and J lost 3 bases. The CDR3 contains 15 residues. CDR3 loop: CASSLGDRGHYGYTF. The DNA of the CDR3 is TGTGCCAGCAGCTTAGGGGACAGGGGCCACTATGGCTACACCTTC.

This chain joins TRBV5-5 and TRBJ2-7; D not resolved. Germline lookup yields CDR1 SGHKS and CDR2 YYEKEE (reference sequence). Trimming removed 5 bases from V and 7 bases from J, with 10 bases in between. The CDR3 covers 11 residues. The CDR3 region is CASRQMEEQYF. In DNA form, the CDR3 reads TGTGCCAGCAGGCAAATGGAGGAGCAGTACTTC.

The rearrangement joins TRBV19 to TRBJ1-1, with D unresolved. Deletions cut 5 bases from V and 4 bases from J, with 8 bases between. CDR1 is LNHDA, CDR2 SQIVND, per germline (reference sequence). CDR3 length: 12 amino acids. The CDR3 loop reads CASSRVGTEAFF. As DNA, the CDR3 is TGTGCCAGTAGTCGGGTTGGCACTGAAGCTTTCTTT.

The chain carries TRBV7-2 and TRBJ1-1; D possibly corresponds to TRBD1 (5 bases). The CDR3 runs 14 residues. V gave up 11 bases and J gave up 1 base, with 17 bases separating them. Germline CDR1 reads SGHTA; CDR2 reads FQGNSA. Written as DNA, the CDR3 is TGTGCCGTAAGGGGAGGGGCCAAGAACACTGAAGCTTTCTTT. This encodes CAVRGGAKNTEAFF.

The rearrangement links TRBV2 to TRBJ1-2; D is uncertain. Germline V lookup: CDR1 SNHLY, CDR2 FYNNEI. Deletions cut 5 bases from V and 5 bases from J, with 6 bases between. The CDR3 extends over 11 amino acids. The chain's CDR3 is CASSLDYGYTF. For the CDR3, the DNA is TGTGCCAGCAGTTTAGATTATGGCTACACCTTC.

This chain links TRBV28 with TRBJ1-4, with D perhaps TRBD1 (6 bases). V was shortened by 6 bases and J by 7 bases, with 15 bases between the two germline ends. CDR1 and CDR2 from the germline V gene are MDHEN and SYDVKM. The CDR3 spans 14 residues. The CDR3 bases are TGTGCCAGCAGCCCTGGGACACGGAGTGAAAAACTGTTTTTT. Amino acid sequence: CASSPGTRSEKLFF.

CDR3 coding DNA: TGTGCCAGCAGCCAAGATCTAGCGGGGCGCTCCTACGAGCAGTACTTC. This codes for CASSQDLAGRSYEQYF. This chain connects TRBV14 to TRBJ2-7; the match to TRBD2 covers 9 bases. The CDR3 has 16 residues. Germline assignment: CDR1 SGHDN and CDR2 FVKESK. V was clipped by 0 bases and J by 0 bases; unmatched bases: 3.